Included here is one T cell receptor (beta chain) sequence, with context. Its antigen is as yet unknown. Reprocessing the 5' RACE reads, TCRdb reports a single entry for every CDR3 protein and omits DNA. The sample includes around 400,000 distinct CDR3 sequences. Germline V CDR1 and CDR2: DFQATT, SNEGSKA (reference sequence). CDR3 length equals 14 residues. This entry belongs to a study of monozygotic twins with inflammatory bowel disease. Broader study findings: Patient-specific immunosuppressive treatments may have made repertoires more variable.

The rearrangement joins TRBV20-1 to TRBJ2-7; absent DNA, TCRdb's TRBD2 call cannot be checked. Sequencing input: blood. This TCR was recovered from a human donor with ulcerative colitis or Crohn's disease, or a healthy co-twin of an affected twin (not recorded which). CDR3 sequence: CSARGTSGISEQYF.